Listed here are 13 T cell receptor beta chains from one sample, sequenced in a study of cytomegalovirus exposure and HLA in healthy donors. TCRdb's copy holds only in-frame clones and misses some; the assay was immunoSEQ multiplex PCR. This sample has 150,000 to 200,000 clones, with approximately 96% found just once. What was sequenced was PBMCs. The receptors were sampled from a woman between 18 and 30 years old in good health and CMV-seronegative.

The chain employs TRBV5-1 and TRBJ2-6, with 11 positions matching TRBD2. The CDR3 length is 17 residues. With 5 bases clipped from V and 0 bases from J, the junction kept 4 bases outside the gene matches. Germline CDR1 SGHRS, CDR2 YFSETQ. The CDR3 sequence: CASSPLAGGSGANVLTF. The CDR3 bases are TGCGCCAGCAGTCCTCTAGCGGGGGGCTCTGGGGCCAACGTCCTGACTTTC.

The chain has TRBV18 and TRBJ2-1, with TRBD2 identical over 14 bases. Per the germline V gene, CDR1 is KGHSH and CDR2 is LQKENI. J was trimmed by 7 bases and V by 0 bases; bases with no gene match: 11. The CDR3 runs 19 residues. The CDR3 DNA reads TGTGCCAGCTCACCACCGGGACTAGCGGGGGCCCTTTATGGGAATGAGCAGTTCTTC. The encoded protein is CASSPPGLAGALYGNEQFF. Together with reference TRBV18 and TRBJ2-1, the CDR3 gives the full variable domain: NAGVMQNPRHLVRRRGQEARLRCSPMKGHSHVYWYRQLPEEGLKFMVYLQKENIIDESGMPKERFSAEFPKEGPSILRIQQVVRGDSAAYFCASSPPGLAGALYGNEQFFGPGTRLTVL.

The chain couples TRBV6-4 to TRBJ1-6; the match to TRBD1 covers 10 bases. The CDR3 runs to 13 residues. Germline trimming cut 7 bases from V and 10 bases from J; bases unmatched to any gene: 4. Germline V gives CDR1 MRHNA, CDR2 SNTAGT. The CDR3 spells CASKRDRGSPLHF. CDR3 DNA: TGTGCCAGCAAAAGGGACAGGGGCTCACCCCTCCACTTT.

The chain joins TRBV18 to TRBJ2-5, with no clear D. CDR3 size: 12 residues. With 4 bases removed from V and 1 base from J, the gap between germline ends came to 4 bases. Germline V gives CDR1 KGHSH, CDR2 LQKENI. In DNA form, the CDR3 reads TGTGCCAGCTCACGACTCCAAGAGACCCAGTACTTC. Translation gives CASSRLQETQYF.

This chain connects TRBV14 to TRBJ2-7, with 9 bases aligning to TRBD1. CDR3 length: 16 residues. Germline V lookup: CDR1 SGHDN, CDR2 FVKESK. The J segment lost 2 bases and the V segment lost 4 bases, leaving 9 bases of the junction unmatched. The CDR3, as DNA: TGTGCCAGCAGCCCCCTTATGACAGGGGGGCCCTACGAGCAGTACTTC. It codes for CASSPLMTGGPYEQYF.

The V and J genes are TRBV18 and TRBJ1-2; 7 bases align to TRBD1. The V segment lost 3 bases and the J segment 4 bases; nucleotides outside the gene matches: 5. The CDR3 has 14 residues. Per germline, CDR1 KGHSH and CDR2 LQKENI. This CDR3 is CASSPGTDLYGYTF. CDR3 in DNA: TGTGCCAGCTCACCGGGGACAGATCTCTATGGCTACACCTTC.

The chain couples TRBV7-9 to TRBJ2-3, with 7 bases lining up with TRBD1. Germline V gives CDR1 SEHNR, CDR2 FQNEAQ (reference sequence). V was clipped by 6 bases and J by 2 bases; unmatched bases: 5. The CDR3 has 14 residues. DNA of the CDR3: TGTGCCAGCAGTTGGGACAGAAACACAGATACGCAGTATTTT. This translates into CASSWDRNTDTQYF.

This clone was recorded only once. The chain's CDR3 is CASSPGRETQYF. CDR3 in DNA: TGTGCCAGTAGTCCGGGGAGGGAGACCCAGTACTTC. This rearrangement joins TRBV19 to TRBJ2-5; tentative D call: TRBD2 (6 bases). The CDR3 totals 12 residues. V was cut by 5 bases and J by 5 bases, with 9 bases left in between. CDR1 and CDR2 from the germline V gene are LNHDA and SQIVND (reference sequence).

Of note for this clone: The junction departs from germline at one end; a sequencing error may be responsible. V is TRBV7-2 and J is TRBJ2-5; the D gene is possibly TRBD2 (5 bases). The CDR3 has 14 residues. Looked up from germline, CDR1 is SGHTA and CDR2 is FQGNSA. For the CDR3, the DNA is TGTGCCAGCAGCCCCCGACAAAAGGGAGAGACTCAGTACTTC. The encoded protein is CASSPRQKGETQYF.

The rearrangement joins TRBV18 to TRBJ2-7; 8 bases align to TRBD1. Trimming removed 3 bases from V and 5 bases from J; junction bases left unmatched: 3. The CDR3 runs 13 residues. The germline gives CDR1 KGHSH, CDR2 LQKENI. CDR3 bases: TGTGCCAGCTCACCGGGACAGGCGGACGAGCAGTACTTC. Translation gives CASSPGQADEQYF.

This chain links TRBV19 with TRBJ1-1, with 7 bases matching TRBD1. The CDR3 consists of 13 residues. CDR1 and CDR2 from the germline V gene are LNHDA and SQIVND (reference sequence). After removal of 6 bases from V and 5 bases from J, the junction contained 6 bases not matched to a gene. The CDR3 DNA is TGTGCCAGTAGCCTCAGGGGGAATACTGAAGCTTTCTTT. The encoded protein is CASSLRGNTEAFF. The full variable domain, with the rest looked up from reference TRBV19 and TRBJ1-1, is DGGITQSPKYLFRKEGQNVTLSCEQNLNHDAMYWYRQDPGQGLRLIYYSQIVNDFQKGDIAEGYSVSREKKESFPLTVTSAQKNPTAFYLCASSLRGNTEAFFGQGTRLTVV.

The chain uses TRBV28 and TRBJ1-3; D ambiguous. The CDR3 runs 17 residues. CDR1 MDHEN and CDR2 SYDVKM come from the germline V gene. Trimming cost V 2 bases and J 0 bases, with 14 bases left between them. CDR3 sequence reads: CASSLGIRQISGNTIYF. The CDR3 nucleotides are TGTGCCAGCAGTTTAGGTATACGTCAGATCTCTGGAAACACCATATATTTT.

This sequence joins TRBV10-3 and TRBJ2-5; 9 bases are a match to TRBD1. Germline CDR1 reads ENHRY; CDR2 reads SYGVKD. The J segment lost 5 bases and the V segment lost 7 bases, leaving 14 bases of the junction unmatched. This CDR3 region has 16 residues. CDR3 in amino acids: CAITHPQGALRETQYF. CDR3 sequence (DNA): TGTGCCATCACCCACCCACAGGGGGCCTTGAGGGAGACCCAGTACTTC.